Detailed here is one T cell receptor beta chain. The target antigen is unknown. Some clones are missing from TCRdb's copy, which holds only in-frame ones; the method was immunoSEQ multiplex PCR. The profile shows a few million clones, just over 90% of them singletons. Donors included only healthy HIV-negative adults lacking recent acute infections or vaccinations. This record comes from a study of shared clonotypes between healthy human individuals. Study results and caveats: Some clonotypes were shared by all four sorted-subset donors, while others were not shared. The non-shared ones had lower generation probabilities than the shared ones. Estimated richness values were generally larger in naive subsets than in memory subsets.

CDR3 length: 15 amino acids. Germline V gene data show CDR1 as SGHNT and CDR2 as YYREEE (reference sequence). V dropped 4 bases and J dropped 10; count of bases not matched to a gene: 10. The V call is TRBV5-4, the J call TRBJ2-5; 13 bases line up with TRBD2. Sample: naive CD4+ T cells from PBMCs. Subset indicated: CD45RA+ positively selected. The receptor was derived from a man younger than 35 in good health. Some clones in this sample may be carry-over from other donors' samples. For the CDR3, the DNA is TGTGCCAGCAGCCCGGGACTAGCGGGACCCTACAGCCAGTACTTC. This gives the protein CASSPGLAGPYSQYF. The full variable domain, in which reference TRBV5-4 and TRBJ2-5 provide the parts outside the CDR3, is ETGVTQSPTHLIKTRGQQVTLRCSSQSGHNTVSWYQQALGQGPQFIFQYYREEENGRGNFPPRFSGLQFPNYSSELNVNALELDDSALYLCASSPGLAGPYSQYFGPGTRLLVL.